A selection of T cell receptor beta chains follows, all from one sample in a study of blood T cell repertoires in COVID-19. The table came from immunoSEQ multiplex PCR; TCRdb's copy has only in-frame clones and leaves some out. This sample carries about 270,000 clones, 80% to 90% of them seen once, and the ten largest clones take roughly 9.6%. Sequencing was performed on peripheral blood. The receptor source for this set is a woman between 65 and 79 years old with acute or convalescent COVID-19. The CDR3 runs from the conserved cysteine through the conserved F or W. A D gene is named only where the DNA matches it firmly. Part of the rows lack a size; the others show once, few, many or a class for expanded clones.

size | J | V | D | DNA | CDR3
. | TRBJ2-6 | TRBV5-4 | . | TGTGCCAGCAGCTGGAGGGGACCTGGGGCCAACGTCCTGACTTTC | CASSWRGPGANVLTF
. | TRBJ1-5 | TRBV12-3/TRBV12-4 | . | TGTGCCAGCACCCGCAGGGATATACAGCCCCAGCATTTT | CASTRRDIQPQHF
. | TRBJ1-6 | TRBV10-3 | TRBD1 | TGTGCCATCAGGCAGACAGGGGATAATTCACCCCTCCACTTT | CAIRQTGDNSPLHF
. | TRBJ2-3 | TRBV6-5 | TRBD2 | TGTGCCAGCAGGAGTAGCGGGGGGGCATCAGATACGCAGTATTTT | CASRSSGGASDTQYF
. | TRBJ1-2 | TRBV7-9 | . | TGTGCCAGCAGCATGAGACAGGATGGGAGCTACACCTTC | CASSMRQDGSYTF
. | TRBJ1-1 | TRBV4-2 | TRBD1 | TGTGCCAGCAGCCACCCACCCCGAGGGGGCGCGGCCACTGAAGCTTTCTTT | CASSHPPRGGAATEAFF
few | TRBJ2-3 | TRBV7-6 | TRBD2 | TGTGCCAGCAGCCAACTAGCGGGGGGCACAGATACGCAGTATTTT | CASSQLAGGTDTQYF
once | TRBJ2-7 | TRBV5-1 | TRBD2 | TGCGCCAGCAGCTGGGTAGCGGGGTTTTCCTACGAGCAGTACTTC | CASSWVAGFSYEQYF
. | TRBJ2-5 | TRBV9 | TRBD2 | TGTGCCAGCAGCCCGCAGACTAGCGATCGTGAGACCCAGTACTTC | CASSPQTSDRETQYF
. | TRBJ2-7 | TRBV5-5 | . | TGTGCCAGCAGCTCTATCTCCAGGAGGCGCGAGCAGTACTTC | CASSSISRRREQYF
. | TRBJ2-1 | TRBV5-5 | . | TGTGCCAGCAGCTTGTTAGGACAGTACTACAATGAGCAGTTCTTC | CASSLLGQYYNEQFF